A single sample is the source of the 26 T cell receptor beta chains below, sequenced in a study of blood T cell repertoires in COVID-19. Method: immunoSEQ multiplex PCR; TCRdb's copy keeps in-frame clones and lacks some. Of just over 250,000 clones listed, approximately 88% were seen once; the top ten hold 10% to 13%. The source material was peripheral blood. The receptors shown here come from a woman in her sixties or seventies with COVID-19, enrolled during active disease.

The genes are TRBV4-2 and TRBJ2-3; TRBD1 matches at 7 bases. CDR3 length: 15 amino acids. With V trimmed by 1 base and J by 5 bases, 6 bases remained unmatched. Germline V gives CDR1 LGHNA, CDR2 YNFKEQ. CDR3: CASSQVDRVGDTQYF. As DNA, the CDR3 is TGTGCCAGCAGCCAAGTCGACAGGGTTGGAGATACGCAGTATTTT.

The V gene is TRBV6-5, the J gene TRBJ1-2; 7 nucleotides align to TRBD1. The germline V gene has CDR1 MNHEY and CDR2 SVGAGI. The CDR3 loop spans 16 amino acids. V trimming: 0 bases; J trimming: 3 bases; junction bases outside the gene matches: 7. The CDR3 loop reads CASSYSGDSDYYGYTF. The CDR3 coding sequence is TGTGCCAGCAGTTACTCAGGGGACAGTGACTACTATGGCTACACCTTC.

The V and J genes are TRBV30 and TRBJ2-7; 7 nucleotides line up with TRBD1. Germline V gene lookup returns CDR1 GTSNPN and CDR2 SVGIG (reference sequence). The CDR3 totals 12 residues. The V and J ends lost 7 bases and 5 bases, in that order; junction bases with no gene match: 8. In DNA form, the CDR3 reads TGTGCCTTGACCCTGACAGGGCACGAGCAGTACTTC. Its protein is CALTLTGHEQYF.

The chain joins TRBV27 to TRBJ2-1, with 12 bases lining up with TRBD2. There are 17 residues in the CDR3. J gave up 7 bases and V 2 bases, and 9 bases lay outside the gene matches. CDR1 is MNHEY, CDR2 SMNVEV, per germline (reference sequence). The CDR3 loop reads CASSLVLAGGFLNEQFF. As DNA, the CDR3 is TGTGCCAGCAGTTTAGTGCTAGCGGGAGGGTTTTTAAATGAGCAGTTCTTC.

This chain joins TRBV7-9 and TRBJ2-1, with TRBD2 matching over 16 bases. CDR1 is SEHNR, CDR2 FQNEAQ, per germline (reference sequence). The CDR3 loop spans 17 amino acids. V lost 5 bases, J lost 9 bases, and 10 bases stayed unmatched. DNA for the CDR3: TGTGCCAGCAGCCCACCCTTCGGGACTAGCGGGAGGGTTGAGCAGTTCTTC. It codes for CASSPPFGTSGRVEQFF.

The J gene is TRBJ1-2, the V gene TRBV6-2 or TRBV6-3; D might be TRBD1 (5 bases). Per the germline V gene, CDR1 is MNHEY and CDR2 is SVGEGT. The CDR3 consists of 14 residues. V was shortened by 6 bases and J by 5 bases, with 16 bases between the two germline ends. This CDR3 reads CASSPRAQAYGYTF. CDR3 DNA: TGTGCCAGCAGCCCCAGGGCCCAGGCGTATGGCTACACCTTC.

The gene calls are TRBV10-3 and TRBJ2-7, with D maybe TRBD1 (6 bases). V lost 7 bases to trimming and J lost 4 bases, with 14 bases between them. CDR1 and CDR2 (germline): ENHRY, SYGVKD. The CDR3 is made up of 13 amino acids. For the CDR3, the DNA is TGTGCCATCACCGACAGGACTGCGTACGAGCAGTACTTC. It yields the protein CAITDRTAYEQYF.

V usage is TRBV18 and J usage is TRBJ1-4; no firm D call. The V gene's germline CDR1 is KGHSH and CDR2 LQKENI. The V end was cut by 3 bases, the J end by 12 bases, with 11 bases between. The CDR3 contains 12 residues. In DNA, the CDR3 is TGTGCCAGCTCACCGCCCGAGGGAGAACTGTTTTTT. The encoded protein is CASSPPEGELFF.

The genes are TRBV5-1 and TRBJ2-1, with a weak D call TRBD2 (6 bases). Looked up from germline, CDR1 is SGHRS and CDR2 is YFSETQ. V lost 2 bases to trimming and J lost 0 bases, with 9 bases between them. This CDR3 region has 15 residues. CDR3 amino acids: CASSFGGNSYNEQFF. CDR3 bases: TGCGCCAGCAGCTTTGGCGGGAACTCCTACAATGAGCAGTTCTTC.

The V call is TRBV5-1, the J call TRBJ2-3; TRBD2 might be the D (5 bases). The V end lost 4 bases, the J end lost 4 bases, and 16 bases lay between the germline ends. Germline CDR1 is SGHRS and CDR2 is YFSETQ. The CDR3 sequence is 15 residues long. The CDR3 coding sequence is TGCGCCAGCAGCCCGACTCGTGGGAGCTCAGATACGCAGTATTTT. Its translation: CASSPTRGSSDTQYF.

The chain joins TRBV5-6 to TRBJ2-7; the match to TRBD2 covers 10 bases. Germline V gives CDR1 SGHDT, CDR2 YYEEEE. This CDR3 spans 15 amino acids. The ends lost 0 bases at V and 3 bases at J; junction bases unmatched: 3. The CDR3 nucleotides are TGTGCCAGCAGCTTGGATGGACTAGCGGTCTACGAGCAGTACTTC. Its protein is CASSLDGLAVYEQYF.

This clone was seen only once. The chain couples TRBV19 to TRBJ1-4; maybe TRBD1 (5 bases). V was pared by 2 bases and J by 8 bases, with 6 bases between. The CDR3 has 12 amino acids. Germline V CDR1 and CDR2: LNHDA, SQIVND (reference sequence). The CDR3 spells CASSIKGEKLFF. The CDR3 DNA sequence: TGTGCCAGTAGTATAAAGGGGGAAAAACTGTTTTTT. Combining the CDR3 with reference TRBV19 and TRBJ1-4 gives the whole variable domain DGGITQSPKYLFRKEGQNVTLSCEQNLNHDAMYWYRQDPGQGLRLIYYSQIVNDFQKGDIAEGYSVSREKKESFPLTVTSAQKNPTAFYLCASSIKGEKLFFGSGTQLSVL.

The CDR3 protein is CATSRDRGGREQYF. The CDR3 DNA reads TGTGCCACCAGCAGAGATCGAGGCGGAAGAGAGCAGTACTTC. The V gene is TRBV15, the J gene TRBJ2-7; D gene ambiguous. V dropped 0 bases and J dropped 7 bases, with 13 bases sitting between them. CDR1 and CDR2 from the germline V gene are LNHNV and YYDKDF (reference sequence). This CDR3 region has 14 residues.

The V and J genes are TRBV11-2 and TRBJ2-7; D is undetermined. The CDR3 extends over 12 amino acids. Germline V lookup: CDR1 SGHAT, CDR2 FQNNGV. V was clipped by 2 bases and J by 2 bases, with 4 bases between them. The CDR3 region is CASSLNTYEQYF. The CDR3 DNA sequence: TGTGCCAGCAGCTTAAACACCTACGAGCAGTACTTC.

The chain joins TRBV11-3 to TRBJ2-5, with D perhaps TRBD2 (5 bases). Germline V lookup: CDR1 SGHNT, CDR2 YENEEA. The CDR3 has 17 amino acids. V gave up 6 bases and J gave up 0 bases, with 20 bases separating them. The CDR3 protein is CASSSRRGLGNQETQYF. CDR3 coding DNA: TGTGCCAGCAGTTCAAGACGGGGTCTAGGTAACCAAGAGACCCAGTACTTC.

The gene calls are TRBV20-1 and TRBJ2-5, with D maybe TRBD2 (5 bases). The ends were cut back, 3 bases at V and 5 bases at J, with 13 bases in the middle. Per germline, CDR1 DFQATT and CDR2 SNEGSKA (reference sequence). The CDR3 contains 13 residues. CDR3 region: CSASEDTGETQYF. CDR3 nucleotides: TGCAGTGCTAGTGAAGACACGGGGGAGACCCAGTACTTC.

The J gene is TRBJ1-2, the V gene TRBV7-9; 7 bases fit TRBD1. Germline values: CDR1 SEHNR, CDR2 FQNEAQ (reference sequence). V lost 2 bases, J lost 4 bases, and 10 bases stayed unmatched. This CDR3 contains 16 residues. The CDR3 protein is CASSLNYPTGSYGYTF. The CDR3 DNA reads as TGTGCCAGCAGCTTAAACTACCCGACAGGGAGCTATGGCTACACCTTC.

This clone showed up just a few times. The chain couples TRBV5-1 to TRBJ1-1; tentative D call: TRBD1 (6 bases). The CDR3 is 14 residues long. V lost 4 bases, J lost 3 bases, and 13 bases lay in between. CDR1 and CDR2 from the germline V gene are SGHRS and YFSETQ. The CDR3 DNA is TGCGCCAGCAGCGTACAGGGTGGGGACACTGAAGCTTTCTTT. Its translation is CASSVQGGDTEAFF. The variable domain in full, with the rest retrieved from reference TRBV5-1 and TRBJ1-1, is KAGVTQTPRYLIKTRGQQVTLSCSPISGHRSVSWYQQTPGQGLQFLFEYFSETQRNKGNFPGRFSGRQFSNSRSEMNVSTLELGDSALYLCASSVQGGDTEAFFGQGTRLTVV.

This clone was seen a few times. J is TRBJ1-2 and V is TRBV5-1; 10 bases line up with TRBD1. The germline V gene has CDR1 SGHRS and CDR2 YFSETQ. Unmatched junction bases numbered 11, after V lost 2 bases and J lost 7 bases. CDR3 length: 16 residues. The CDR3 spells CASSFSGTGVLGGYTF. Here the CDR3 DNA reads TGCGCCAGCAGCTTCTCCGGGACAGGGGTCCTCGGTGGCTACACCTTC. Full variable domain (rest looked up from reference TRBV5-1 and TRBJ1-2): KAGVTQTPRYLIKTRGQQVTLSCSPISGHRSVSWYQQTPGQGLQFLFEYFSETQRNKGNFPGRFSGRQFSNSRSEMNVSTLELGDSALYLCASSFSGTGVLGGYTFGSGTRLTVV.

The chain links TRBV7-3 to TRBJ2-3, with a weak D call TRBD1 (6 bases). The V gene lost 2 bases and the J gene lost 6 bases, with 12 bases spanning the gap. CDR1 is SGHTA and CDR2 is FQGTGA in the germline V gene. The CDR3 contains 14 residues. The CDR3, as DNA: TGTGCCAGCAGCTTACTACAGGGTGGGGATACGCAGTATTTT. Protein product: CASSLLQGGDTQYF.

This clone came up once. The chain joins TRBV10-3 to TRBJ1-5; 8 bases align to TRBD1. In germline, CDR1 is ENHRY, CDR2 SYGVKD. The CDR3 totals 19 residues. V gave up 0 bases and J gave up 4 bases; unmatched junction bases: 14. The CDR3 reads CAISESAGGASVINQPQHF. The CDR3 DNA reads TGTGCCATCAGTGAGTCGGCAGGGGGCGCGAGTGTGATTAATCAGCCCCAGCATTTT.

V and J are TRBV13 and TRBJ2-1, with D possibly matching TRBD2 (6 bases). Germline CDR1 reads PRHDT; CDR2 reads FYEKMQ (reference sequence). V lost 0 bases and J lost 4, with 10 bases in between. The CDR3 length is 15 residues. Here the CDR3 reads CASSLGGRGYNEQFF. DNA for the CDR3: TGTGCCAGCAGCTTAGGCGGGAGAGGGTACAATGAGCAGTTCTTC.

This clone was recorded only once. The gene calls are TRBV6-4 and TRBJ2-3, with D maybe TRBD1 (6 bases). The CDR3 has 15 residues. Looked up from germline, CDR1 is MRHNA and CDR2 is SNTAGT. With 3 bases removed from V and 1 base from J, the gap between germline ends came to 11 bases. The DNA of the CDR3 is TGTGCCAGCAGTGAACAGGGTCTTGGCACAGATACGCAGTATTTT. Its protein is CASSEQGLGTDTQYF.

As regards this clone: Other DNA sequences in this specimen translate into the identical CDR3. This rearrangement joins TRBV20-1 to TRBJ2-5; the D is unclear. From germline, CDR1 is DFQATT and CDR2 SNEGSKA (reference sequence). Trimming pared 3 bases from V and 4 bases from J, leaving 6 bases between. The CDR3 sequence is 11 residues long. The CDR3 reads CSASERETQYF. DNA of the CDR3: TGCAGTGCTAGTGAGAGAGAGACCCAGTACTTC.

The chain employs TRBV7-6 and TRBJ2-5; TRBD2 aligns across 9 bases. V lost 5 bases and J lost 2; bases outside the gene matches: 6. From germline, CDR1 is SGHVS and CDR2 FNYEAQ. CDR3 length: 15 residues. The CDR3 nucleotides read TGTGCCAGCAGCCTTAGGACTAGCGCTCAAGAGACCCAGTACTTC. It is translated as CASSLRTSAQETQYF.

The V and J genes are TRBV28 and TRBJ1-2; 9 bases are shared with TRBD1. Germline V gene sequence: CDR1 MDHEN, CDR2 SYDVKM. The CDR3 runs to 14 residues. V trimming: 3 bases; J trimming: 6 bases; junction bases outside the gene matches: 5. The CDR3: CASSFGDRVNGYTF. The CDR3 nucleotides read TGTGCCAGCAGTTTTGGGGACAGGGTAAATGGCTACACCTTC.